This TCR beta chain was sequenced during a study of blood T cell repertoires in COVID-19. Assay: immunoSEQ multiplex PCR; the TCRdb copy retains only in-frame clones and omits some. Found here are roughly 150,000 clones, approximately 90% of them singletons; the top ten hold about 2.9%. V shed 1 base and J shed 8 bases, with 14 bases lying between them. The germline gives CDR1 SGHVS, CDR2 FQNEAQ. CDR3 length equals 14 residues. Sequenced sample: peripheral blood. J is TRBJ1-1 and V is TRBV7-8, with D tentatively TRBD1 (6 bases). This sequence was found in a man in his 60s with active or convalescent COVID-19. CDR3 sequence: CASSLEGVFAEAFF. Here the CDR3 DNA reads TGTGCCAGCAGCTTAGAGGGGGTTTTCGCGGAAGCTTTCTTT.